A selection of T cell receptor beta chains follows, all from one sample in a study of cytomegalovirus exposure and HLA in healthy donors. Only in-frame clones appear in the TCRdb table, and some are missing; sequencing was by immunoSEQ multiplex PCR. Its table lists under 200,000 clones. Material for sequencing was PBMCs. These receptors were taken from a man aged 25 to 40 in good health and CMV-seronegative. Both conserved end residues are part of each CDR3. D genes are given only for firm matches.

>-|TRBJ2-7|TRBV7-2
CASSLAGAQTYEQYF
TGTGCCAGCAGCTTAGCGGGGGCACAAACCTACGAGCAGTACTTC
>TRBD1|TRBJ1-2|TRBV25-1
CASSETGGKDGYTF
TGTGCCAGCAGTGAGACAGGGGGCAAGGATGGCTACACCTTC
>-|TRBJ2-5|TRBV11-2
CASSGRGHYEQTQYF
TGTGCCAGCAGCGGGCGGGGGCACTATGAGCAGACCCAGTACTTC
>TRBD1|TRBJ1-2|TRBV7-8
CASSLSTSGGHGYTF
TGTGCCAGCAGCCTATCGACCTCAGGGGGCCATGGCTACACCTTC
>-|TRBJ1-1|TRBV7-9
CASSQRSPGDTEAFF
TGTGCCAGCAGCCAACGCTCTCCAGGGGACACTGAAGCTTTCTTT
>-|TRBJ1-1|TRBV7-2
CASSPWGWAGPSTEAFF
TGTGCCAGCAGCCCATGGGGTTGGGCAGGGCCCAGCACTGAAGCTTTCTTT
>-|TRBJ1-2|TRBV6-6
CASSYPDSGLYGYTF
TGTGCCAGCAGTTACCCTGACTCGGGGTTGTATGGCTACACCTTC
>-|TRBJ1-1|TRBV4-3
CASSQSVGLQVGLTEAFF
TGCGCCAGCAGCCAATCCGTGGGGCTACAAGTCGGGCTCACTGAAGCTTTCTTT
>-|TRBJ2-1|TRBV19
CASSNHRGAYNEQFF
TGTGCCAGTAGTAACCATCGGGGGGCGTATAATGAGCAGTTCTTC
>-|TRBJ2-1|TRBV4-1
CASSHNKGSSYNEQFF
TGCGCCAGCAGCCATAATAAGGGGTCCTCCTACAATGAGCAGTTCTTC
>TRBD2|TRBJ2-3|TRBV4-2
CASSQEGGSGRAGPPDTQYF
TGTGCCAGCAGCCAAGAAGGAGGTAGCGGGAGGGCCGGCCCTCCAGATACGCAGTATTTT
>TRBD1|TRBJ1-5|TRBV18
CASSPRQGAGNQPQHF
TGTGCCAGCTCACCACGCCAGGGGGCCGGCAATCAGCCCCAGCATTTT
>TRBD2|TRBJ2-1|TRBV27
CASSLFDASGRDPGPLSYNEQFF
TGTGCCAGCAGTTTATTCGACGCTAGCGGGAGGGATCCCGGTCCCCTCTCCTACAATGAGCAGTTCTTC
>-|TRBJ2-5|TRBV9
CASSVGWGEETQYF
TGTGCCAGCAGCGTAGGATGGGGAGAAGAGACCCAGTACTTC
>-|TRBJ2-3|TRBV6-5
CASSLGMRRGDTQYF
TGTGCCAGCAGTTTAGGGATGAGGCGGGGAGATACGCAGTATTTT
>TRBD2|TRBJ2-3|TRBV25-1
CASRPGAGRADTQYF
TGTGCCAGCAGACCAGGAGCGGGACGGGCAGATACGCAGTATTTT
>-|TRBJ2-3|TRBV28
CASTGLPTDTQYF
TGTGCCAGCACGGGACTTCCCACAGATACGCAGTATTTT
>-|TRBJ2-5|TRBV7-9
CASSRSIDRPQETQYF
TGTGCCAGCAGCCGTTCCATCGACAGGCCCCAAGAGACCCAGTACTTC
>TRBD2|TRBJ2-7|TRBV2
CASSERGGEGPYEQYF
TGTGCCAGCAGTGAACGGGGGGGAGAGGGGCCCTACGAGCAGTACTTC
>-|TRBJ1-2|TRBV7-2
CASSLARQNFYGYTF
TGTGCCAGCAGCTTAGCGAGACAGAACTTCTATGGCTACACCTTC
>TRBD2|TRBJ2-5|TRBV19
CASSIGGTSGEVGETQYF
TGTGCCAGTAGTATAGGAGGGACTAGCGGGGAAGTGGGTGAGACCCAGTACTTC
>-|TRBJ1-2|TRBV25-1
CASSEPGDYGYTF
TGTGCCAGCAGTGAGCCCGGGGACTATGGCTACACCTTC
>-|TRBJ2-1|TRBV27
CASSSPFGEQFF
TGTGCCAGCAGTTCCCCTTTCGGTGAGCAGTTCTTC
>-|TRBJ1-1|TRBV4-3
CASSQDFGGTEAFF
TGCGCCAGCAGCCAAGATTTCGGGGGCACTGAAGCTTTCTTT
>-|TRBJ2-1|TRBV7-7
CASSLGSSKGNEQFF
TGTGCCAGCAGCTTAGGGAGTTCAAAAGGCAATGAGCAGTTCTTC
>-|TRBJ2-3|TRBV7-3
CASSLTPREPGDTQYF
TGTGCCAGCAGCTTAACCCCCCGTGAACCGGGAGATACGCAGTATTTT
>TRBD2|TRBJ2-1|TRBV7-9
CASSPGTSFVNEQFF
TGTGCCAGCAGCCCCGGGACTAGTTTTGTCAATGAGCAGTTCTTC
>-|TRBJ2-2|TRBV4-2
CASSHPKAGMTGELFF
TGTGCCAGCAGCCATCCTAAGGCAGGGATGACCGGGGAGCTGTTTTTT
>TRBD1|TRBJ1-2|TRBV9
CASSAVPGQGSGYGYTF
TGTGCCAGCAGCGCCGTCCCGGGACAGGGATCAGGCTATGGCTACACCTTC
>-|TRBJ2-6|TRBV5-1
CASSLGESGANVLTF
TGCGCCAGCAGCTTGGGGGAGTCTGGGGCCAACGTCCTGACTTTC
>-|TRBJ1-2|TRBV5-6
CASSLSIGGYTF
TGTGCCAGCAGCCTTTCGATTGGCGGCTACACCTTC
>TRBD1|TRBJ2-3|TRBV10-3
CAIRQGRRSTDTQYF
TGTGCCATCAGACAGGGGCGAAGGAGCACAGATACGCAGTATTTT
>-|TRBJ1-5|TRBV2
CASSEDSSDQPQHF
TGTGCCAGCAGTGAGGACAGTTCGGATCAGCCCCAGCATTTT
>-|TRBJ1-3|TRBV7-2
CASRHSGSGNTIYF
TGTGCCAGCAGACATTCGGGGTCGGGAAACACCATATATTTT
>TRBD2|TRBJ2-1|TRBV7-3
CASSPMGLAGLNEQFF
TGTGCCAGCAGCCCCATGGGACTAGCGGGCCTCAATGAGCAGTTCTTC
>-|TRBJ1-1|TRBV7-2
CASSLATGTPEAFF
TGTGCCAGCAGCTTAGCGACTGGTACACCAGAAGCTTTCTTT
>TRBD1|TRBJ2-1|TRBV27
CASSYGTGVRGNEQFF
TGTGCCAGCAGTTATGGGACAGGGGTCCGCGGCAATGAGCAGTTCTTC
>-|TRBJ2-3|TRBV27
CATRGVGDTQYF
TGTGCCACCCGAGGAGTCGGCGATACGCAGTATTTT
>TRBD1|TRBJ1-2|TRBV10-3
CATWTGANSGGYTF
TGTGCCACCTGGACAGGGGCGAACTCGGGTGGCTACACCTTC
>TRBD2|TRBJ2-1|TRBV7-2
CASRLISGAYNEQFF
TGTGCCAGCAGACTTATTAGCGGGGCTTACAATGAGCAGTTCTTC
>TRBD2|TRBJ2-7|TRBV19
CASSRTRAEQYF
TGTGCCAGTAGTAGGACTAGAGCCGAGCAGTACTTC
>-|TRBJ2-3|TRBV9
CASSVGISENTDTQYF
TGTGCCAGCAGCGTAGGTATTAGCGAGAACACAGATACGCAGTATTTT
>TRBD1|TRBJ1-2|TRBV4-1
CASSFRQGEAEGYTF
TGCGCCAGCAGCTTCCGACAGGGGGAGGCGGAAGGCTACACCTTC
>-|TRBJ2-1|TRBV30
CAWSVMERSEQFF
TGTGCCTGGAGTGTCATGGAAAGGAGTGAGCAGTTCTTC
>TRBD1|TRBJ1-2|TRBV19
CATSPGQGPYGYTF
TGTGCCACCTCCCCGGGACAGGGTCCCTATGGCTACACCTTC
>TRBD1|TRBJ1-2|TRBV28
CASSFLDRVNYGYTF
TGTGCCAGCAGTTTCTTGGACAGGGTGAACTATGGCTACACCTTC
>-|TRBJ2-7|TRBV6-5
CASSYSGVPYEQYF
TGTGCCAGCAGTTACTCTGGAGTACCCTACGAGCAGTACTTC
>TRBD2|TRBJ2-7|TRBV19
CASSIVGTIHYEQYF
TGTGCCAGTAGTATCGTTGGGACTATCCACTACGAGCAGTACTTC
>TRBD1|TRBJ2-7|TRBV7-9
CASRGQENYEQYF
TGTGCCAGCAGGGGACAGGAAAACTACGAGCAGTACTTC
>TRBD1|TRBJ2-7|TRBV6-5
CASRATGSNEQYF
TGTGCCAGCAGAGCGACAGGGTCTAACGAGCAGTACTTC
>-|TRBJ1-2|TRBV12-5
CASAAARNYGYTF
TGTGCTAGTGCGGCGGCACGTAACTATGGCTACACCTTC
>-|TRBJ1-2|TRBV28
CASRPIQGRDGYTF
TGTGCCAGCAGACCCATCCAGGGGAGGGATGGCTACACCTTC
>-|TRBJ2-1|TRBV27
CASSLEAGGTYNEQFF
TGTGCCAGCAGTTTAGAGGCCGGGGGAACCTACAATGAGCAGTTCTTC
>-|TRBJ1-2|TRBV28
CATIVGGGLNYGYTF
TGTGCGACCATCGTAGGCGGGGGTCTAAACTATGGCTACACCTTC
>-|TRBJ2-3|TRBV27
CASSFGQLRTDTQYF
TGTGCCAGCAGTTTTGGACAGCTCCGCACAGATACGCAGTATTTT